A single sample gave rise to the 14 T cell receptor beta chains below, sequenced in a study of blood T cell repertoires in COVID-19. Measured with immunoSEQ multiplex PCR; TCRdb has only the in-frame clones, and not every one. Among around 100,000 clones listed, about four fifths were seen once. Sequenced material: peripheral blood. All receptors come from a human donor in a cohort sampled during active COVID-19.

The chain has TRBV5-8 and TRBJ2-1; the D gene is possibly TRBD2 (5 bases). Per germline, CDR1 SGHTS and CDR2 YDEGEE. The CDR3 length is 12 residues. Trimming took 7 bases from V and 4 from J, leaving 9 bases between them. Here the CDR3 DNA reads TGTGCCAGCGGGAGAGCTTACAATGAGCAGTTCTTC. Protein sequence: CASGRAYNEQFF.

V and J are TRBV10-3 and TRBJ2-7, with 9 bases fitting TRBD2. V gave up 3 bases and J gave up 3 bases; unmatched junction bases: 3. This CDR3 is built from 14 residues. Germline V gene data show CDR1 as ENHRY and CDR2 as SYGVKD. DNA of the CDR3: TGTGCCATCAGTGAATCGACTAGCGGCTACGAGCAGTACTTC. It codes for CAISESTSGYEQYF.

V gene TRBV25-1 combines with J gene TRBJ1-2; 7 bases match TRBD1. CDR1 and CDR2 (germline): MGHDK, SYGVNS. J lost 8 bases, V lost 5 bases, and 5 bases had no gene match. The CDR3 covers 12 residues. The CDR3 DNA reads as TGTGCCAGCAGTCGGGACAGTGTAGGCTACACCTTC. This sequence encodes CASSRDSVGYTF.

The chain carries TRBV5-4 and TRBJ2-7; D perhaps matches TRBD1 (6 bases). The length of the CDR3 is 14 residues. Trimming removed 0 bases from V and 6 bases from J, with 13 bases in between. The germline gives CDR1 SGHNT, CDR2 YYREEE (reference sequence). Written as DNA, the CDR3 is TGTGCCAGCAGCTTGGATGGGGGCGCTCCCGAGCAGTACTTC. Translation gives CASSLDGGAPEQYF.

This chain uses TRBV3-1 (or the pseudogene TRBV3-2) with TRBJ2-7; TRBD2 agrees at 10 bases. The CDR3 sequence is 15 residues long. J was trimmed by 7 bases and V by 6 bases; bases with no gene match: 12. Per germline, CDR1 LGHDT and CDR2 YNNKEL (reference sequence). In DNA form, the CDR3 reads TGTGCCAGCAGTCCTAGCGGGAGCGGACGGCGGGAGCAGTACTTC. This translates into CASSPSGSGRREQYF.

The V and J genes are TRBV6-5 and TRBJ1-2; 7 bases agree with TRBD1. The CDR3 totals 15 residues. Trimming took 10 bases from V and 3 from J; bases not matched to a gene: 14. Germline values: CDR1 MNHEY, CDR2 SVGAGI. This chain's CDR3 is CATSRGQKVDYGYTF. The CDR3 coding sequence is TGTGCCACCTCTAGGGGGCAAAAGGTGGACTATGGCTACACCTTC.

The gene calls are TRBV21-1 and TRBJ1-5. TRBV21-1 is deemed a pseudogene. This CDR3 region has 19 residues. CDR3 in DNA: TGTGCCAGCAGCAACCCCAACCTTGACGGGGTCGTAGGCAATCAGCCCCAGCATTTT. Protein product: CASSNPNLDGVVGNQPQHF.

This chain uses TRBV11-2 with TRBJ2-7, with D possibly TRBD2 on 6 matching bases. CDR3 length equals 15 residues. The germline CDR1 and CDR2 sequences are SGHAT and FQNNGV. Trimming took off 1 base at V and 0 bases at J, with 10 bases between the two ends. CDR3 bases: TGTGCCAGCAGCTTAGGCGCCGGGAGCTCCTACGAGCAGTACTTC. Protein sequence: CASSLGAGSSYEQYF.

The chain has TRBV20-1 and TRBJ2-1; TRBD2 might be the D (5 bases). Germline V gives CDR1 DFQATT, CDR2 SNEGSKA (reference sequence). The CDR3 is made up of 14 amino acids. V was trimmed by 3 bases and J by 8 bases, leaving 17 bases between them. The CDR3 region is CSASKLERVDEQFF. Written as DNA, the CDR3 is TGCAGTGCTAGTAAACTAGAGAGAGTGGATGAGCAGTTCTTC.

As for this clone: Relative to the germline gene, one junction end is altered; a read error may explain this. The V and J genes are TRBV5-1 and TRBJ1-5; D may be TRBD1 (6 bases). This CDR3 has 14 residues. CDR1 is SGHRS and CDR2 is YFSETQ in the germline V gene. The CDR3: CASRLDSPTQPQHF. Written as DNA, the CDR3 is TGCGCCAGCCGCTTGGACAGTCCGACACAGCCCCAGCATTTT. Together with reference TRBV5-1 and TRBJ1-5, the CDR3 gives the full variable domain: KAGVTQTPRYLIKTRGQQVTLSCSPISGHRSVSWYQQTPGQGLQFLFEYFSETQRNKGNFPGRFSGRQFSNSRSEMNVSTLELGDSALYLCASRLDSPTQPQHFGDGTRLSIL.

The chain has TRBV7-9 and TRBJ1-6, with TRBD1 matching 7 bases. CDR3 length: 14 residues. The junction had 3 bases not matched to a gene; V was cut back by 3 bases and J by 7 bases. CDR1 is SEHNR, CDR2 FQNEAQ, per germline (reference sequence). CDR3 sequence reads: CASSLTGTNSPLHF. DNA for the CDR3: TGTGCCAGCAGCTTGACAGGGACGAATTCACCCCTCCACTTT.

The rearrangement uses TRBV19 and TRBJ1-1, with D hard to call. V was trimmed by 7 bases and J by 4 bases, leaving 22 bases between them. The CDR3 spans 16 residues. CDR1 LNHDA and CDR2 SQIVND come from the germline V gene (reference sequence). The CDR3 region is CASNPPGSGRSTEAFF. CDR3 DNA sequence: TGTGCCAGTAACCCTCCTGGGTCGGGTAGGAGCACTGAAGCTTTCTTT.

This chain's CDR3 is CASSSPSGELFF. The CDR3 DNA is TGTGCCAGCAGTTCACCTAGCGGGGAGCTGTTTTTT. This chain links TRBV28 with TRBJ2-2; D is ambiguous. Germline V CDR1 and CDR2: MDHEN, SYDVKM. The V end was cut by 4 bases, the J end by 7 bases, with 7 bases between. The CDR3 loop spans 12 amino acids.

The V call is TRBV18, the J call TRBJ1-5; D possibly corresponds to TRBD1 (5 bases). V lost 2 bases and J lost 5, with 13 bases in between. The germline V gene has CDR1 KGHSH and CDR2 LQKENI. The CDR3 covers 15 residues. The CDR3 nucleotides read TGTGCCAGCTCACCATTAGAAGGGGTAGATCAGCCCCAGCATTTT. Translation gives CASSPLEGVDQPQHF. The entire variable domain, with the rest obtained from reference TRBV18 and TRBJ1-5, is as follows: NAGVMQNPRHLVRRRGQEARLRCSPMKGHSHVYWYRQLPEEGLKFMVYLQKENIIDESGMPKERFSAEFPKEGPSILRIQQVVRGDSAAYFCASSPLEGVDQPQHFGDGTRLSIL.